Sequencing of this TCR beta chain was carried out in a study of vaccination and CD4 T cells after COVID-19. Worth noting for this clonotype: Its antigen is as yet unknown.

V dropped 1 base and J dropped 6 bases, with 13 bases sitting between them. This CDR3 comprises 15 residues. Germline V gene data show CDR1 as SNHLY and CDR2 as FYNNEI. Documented treatment: roughly 11-day PBMC culture with coronavirus spike peptide pools or control peptides (ViraFEST assay). With the Oncomine TCR Beta short-read assay, DNA from cultured CD4+ T cells was sequenced. TCRdb re-called the PCR reads with MiXCR, one entry per CDR3 protein. Counted here are over 15,000 distinct CDR3 sequences, roughly 50% occurring once; the ten biggest clones make up less than 3.5%. The specimen comprised CD4+ T cells from blood, cultured in vitro, sampled after SARS-CoV-2 vaccination. This TCR came from a human donor who had recovered from COVID-19. The chain has TRBV2 and TRBJ2-4, with D possibly being TRBD1 (5 bases). CDR3 bases: TGTGCCAGCAGTGAAGGCCAGGGCATCTTAAACATTCAGTACTTC. It yields the protein CASSEGQGILNIQYF.